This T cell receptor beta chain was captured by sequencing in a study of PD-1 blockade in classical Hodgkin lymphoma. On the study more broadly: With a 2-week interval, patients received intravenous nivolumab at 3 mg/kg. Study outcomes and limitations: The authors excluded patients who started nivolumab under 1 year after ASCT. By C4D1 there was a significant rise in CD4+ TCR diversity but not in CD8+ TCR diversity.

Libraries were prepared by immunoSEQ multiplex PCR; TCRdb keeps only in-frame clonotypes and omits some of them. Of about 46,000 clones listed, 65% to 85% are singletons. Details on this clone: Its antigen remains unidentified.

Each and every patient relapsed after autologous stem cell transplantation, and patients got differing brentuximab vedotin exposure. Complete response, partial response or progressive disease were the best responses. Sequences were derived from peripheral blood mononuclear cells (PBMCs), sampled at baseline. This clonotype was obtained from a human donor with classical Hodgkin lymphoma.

Written as DNA, the CDR3 is TGTGCCAGCAGCGTAGCCGGGACTAGCTCTGGAAACACCATATATTTT. Translating it yields CASSVAGTSSGNTIYF. This rearrangement joins TRBV9 to TRBJ1-3; maybe TRBD1 (5 bases). V was clipped by 0 bases and J by 0 bases, with 10 bases between them. This CDR3 is 16 amino acids long. Per the germline V gene, CDR1 is SGDLS and CDR2 is YYNGEE. Drawing the rest from reference TRBV9 and TRBJ1-3, the complete variable domain is DSGVTQTPKHLITATGQRVTLRCSPRSGDLSVYWYQQSLDQGLQFLIQYYNGEERAKGNILERFSAQQFPDLHSELNLSSLELGDSALYFCASSVAGTSSGNTIYFGEGSWLTVV.